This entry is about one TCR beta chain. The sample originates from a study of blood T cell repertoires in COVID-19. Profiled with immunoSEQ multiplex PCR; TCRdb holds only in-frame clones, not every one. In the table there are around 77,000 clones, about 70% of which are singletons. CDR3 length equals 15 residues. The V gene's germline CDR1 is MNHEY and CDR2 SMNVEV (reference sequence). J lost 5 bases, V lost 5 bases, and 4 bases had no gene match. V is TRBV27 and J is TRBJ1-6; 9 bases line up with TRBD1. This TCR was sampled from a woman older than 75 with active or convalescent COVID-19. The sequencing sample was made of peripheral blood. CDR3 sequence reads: CASSPRTGDNSPLHF. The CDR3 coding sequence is TGTGCCAGCAGTCCCCGGACAGGGGATAATTCACCCCTCCACTTT.